These 9 T cell receptor beta chains were all obtained from the same sample, sequenced in a study of graft-versus-host responses after intestinal transplantation. From the graft tissue, intraepithelial and lamina propria lymphocytes were released through processing. Here immunoSEQ multiplex PCR was the method, and the copy in TCRdb shows in-frame clones only, minus some. The sample has approximately 10,000 clones, 70% to 80% seen once; the top ten hold roughly 4.3%. The input for sequencing was ileum tissue, taken around 4.5 months after intestinal transplantation. The source of these receptors is a human patient who received an intestinal transplant, so some T cells may come from the graft donor.

This rearrangement joins TRBV5-1 to TRBJ2-3, with a weak D call TRBD2 (5 bases). V was cut by 1 base and J by 2 bases, with 14 bases left in between. The germline gives CDR1 SGHRS, CDR2 YFSETQ. This CDR3 has 16 amino acids. CDR3 bases: TGCGCCAGCAGCTTGCGTGTTACGGGGAACACAGATACGCAGTATTTT. It is translated as CASSLRVTGNTDTQYF.

The V gene is TRBV4-1, the J gene TRBJ2-5, with 7 bases identical to TRBD2. V was pared by 1 base and J by 4 bases, with 6 bases of the junction left unmatched. Germline V gene data show CDR1 as MGHRA and CDR2 as YSYEKL. CDR3 length equals 15 residues. Written as DNA, the CDR3 is TGCGCCAGCAGCCAAGTGGGTACGGGGGGAGAGACCCAGTACTTC. Protein: CASSQVGTGGETQYF.

The CDR3 nucleotides read TGTGCCAGCAGCTTACAGGGTTCCGGCTACACCTTC. This gives the protein CASSLQGSGYTF. The rearrangement links TRBV7-2 to TRBJ1-2, with D possibly being TRBD1 (5 bases). Trimming cost V 2 bases and J 8 bases, with 9 bases left between them. Germline V gene sequence: CDR1 SGHTA, CDR2 FQGNSA. This CDR3 spans 12 amino acids.

This clone was observed a handful of times. The rearrangement uses TRBV7-6 and TRBJ2-7; the match to TRBD2 covers 11 bases. CDR3 length: 13 amino acids. Germline V lookup: CDR1 SGHVS, CDR2 FNYEAQ. V shed 5 bases, J shed 12 bases, and the junction held 9 bases outside the gene matches. CDR3 coding DNA: TGTGCCAGCAGCACACCACTAGCGGGAGATTGGTACTTC. This translates into CASSTPLAGDWYF. Complete variable domain (other parts from reference TRBV7-6 and TRBJ2-7): GAGVSQSPRYKVTKRGQDVALRCDPISGHVSLYWYRQALGQGPEFLTYFNYEAQQDKSGLPNDRFSAERPEGSISTLTIQRTEQRDSAMYRCASSTPLAGDWYFGPGTRLTVT.

The chain joins TRBV13 to TRBJ2-2; D unclear. The CDR3 is 12 amino acids. Trimming left V 3 bases short and J 8 bases short, with 7 bases between. Germline lookup yields CDR1 PRHDT and CDR2 FYEKMQ (reference sequence). CDR3 in amino acids: CASSFSLGELFF. For the CDR3, the DNA is TGTGCCAGCAGCTTCTCTCTTGGGGAGCTGTTTTTT.

This rearrangement joins TRBV19 to TRBJ2-1; TRBD2 aligns across 8 bases. This CDR3 is built from 16 residues. Trimming at V came to 3 bases and at J to 6 bases, leaving 10 bases not matched to a gene. The V gene's germline CDR1 is LNHDA and CDR2 SQIVND (reference sequence). The CDR3 DNA is TGTGCCAGTAGTATGGAAGCCGGGGCGGGAGGCAATGAGCAGTTCTTC. Its protein product is CASSMEAGAGGNEQFF.

This clone was found once. The rearrangement uses TRBV9 and TRBJ1-2; D not certain. The V end lost 4 bases, the J end lost 8 bases, and 21 bases lay between the germline ends. Germline V CDR1 and CDR2: SGDLS, YYNGEE. This CDR3 contains 15 residues. The CDR3 coding sequence is TGTGCCAGCAGCCCACACCGGAGCAGGACTGGCGGCTACACCTTC. Its translation is CASSPHRSRTGGYTF.

V usage is TRBV28 and J usage is TRBJ2-5; no firm D call. In germline, CDR1 is MDHEN, CDR2 SYDVKM. The ends were cut back, 2 bases at V and 2 bases at J, with 6 bases in the middle. The CDR3 spans 13 residues. CDR3 region: CASSLPVQETQYF. DNA of the CDR3: TGTGCCAGCAGTTTACCAGTTCAAGAGACCCAGTACTTC.

This clone has just a few counts. The chain carries TRBV6-5 and TRBJ2-3, with a weak D call TRBD2 (6 bases). Trimming stripped 8 bases from V and 0 bases from J, with 9 bases between. This CDR3 is 13 amino acids long. Looked up from germline, CDR1 is MNHEY and CDR2 is SVGAGI. The CDR3 region has the DNA TGTGCCAGCGGGGGGACTAGCACAGATACGCAGTATTTT. Amino acid sequence: CASGGTSTDTQYF.